This is a list of T cell receptor beta chains from one sample in a study of Ad26.COV2.S vaccination and SARS-CoV-2 variants. Clones were sequenced by immunoSEQ multiplex PCR, and TCRdb holds only the in-frame ones, with some missing. The sample records about 220,000 clones, over 75% being singletons. Sequenced material: peripheral blood, taken in a trial of Ad26.COV2.S vaccine versus placebo. Every receptor here comes from a person aged 18 to 59 who received the Ad26.COV2.S COVID-19 vaccine or a placebo. The CDR3 runs from the conserved cysteine through the conserved F or W. Each record gives: clone size, D gene, J gene, V gene, CDR3 DNA, CDR3 protein. D genes are given only for firm matches. Clone size is not always given. Where it is, it says once, few, many or a class for expanded clones.

abundance: .; d_gene: TRBD1; j_gene: TRBJ2-7; v_gene: TRBV27; CDR3nt: TGTGCCAGCAGTTTATCGGGGCAGGGGGCATACGAGCAGTACTTC; CDR3aa: CASSLSGQGAYEQYF
abundance: .; d_gene: .; j_gene: TRBJ2-3; v_gene: TRBV4-3; CDR3nt: TGCGCCAGCAGCCAATTTAGGGCGGGAGATACGCAGTATTTT; CDR3aa: CASSQFRAGDTQYF
abundance: .; d_gene: .; j_gene: TRBJ2-4; v_gene: TRBV29-1; CDR3nt: TGCAGCGTTGAAGCCGGAGAAAACATTCAGTACTTC; CDR3aa: CSVEAGENIQYF
abundance: .; d_gene: .; j_gene: TRBJ1-5; v_gene: TRBV15; CDR3nt: TGTGCCACCAGCAGAGATAGTGTGGGGGACCTTGAATATAGCAATCAGCCCCAGCATTTT; CDR3aa: CATSRDSVGDLEYSNQPQHF
abundance: .; d_gene: .; j_gene: TRBJ1-4; v_gene: TRBV7-2; CDR3nt: TGTGCCAGCAGCTTAGCGAGGGGCCCTAATGAAAAACTGTTTTTT; CDR3aa: CASSLARGPNEKLFF
abundance: .; d_gene: .; j_gene: TRBJ2-3; v_gene: TRBV18; CDR3nt: TGTGCCAGCTCACCAAGGCAGGGTCAAACAGATACGCAGTATTTT; CDR3aa: CASSPRQGQTDTQYF
abundance: .; d_gene: TRBD2; j_gene: TRBJ2-3; v_gene: TRBV6-2/TRBV6-3; CDR3nt: TGTGCCAGCAGTTATCCCCCGGGGGGGAACCCAGATACGCAGTATTTT; CDR3aa: CASSYPPGGNPDTQYF
abundance: once; d_gene: TRBD1; j_gene: TRBJ2-7; v_gene: TRBV12-3/TRBV12-4; CDR3nt: TGTGCCAGCAGTTTTAAGGGGACAGAGTACTTC; CDR3aa: CASSFKGTEYF
abundance: .; d_gene: .; j_gene: TRBJ2-5; v_gene: TRBV23-1; CDR3nt: TGCGCCAGCAGTCATTTAAAGGGACAAGAGACCCAGTACTTC; CDR3aa: CASSHLKGQETQYF
abundance: once; d_gene: .; j_gene: TRBJ2-7; v_gene: TRBV4-1; CDR3nt: TGCGCCAGCAGCCATATCGGCAGGACTTCGTTCAACGAGCAGTACTTC; CDR3aa: CASSHIGRTSFNEQYF
abundance: .; d_gene: TRBD1; j_gene: TRBJ2-2; v_gene: TRBV7-2; CDR3nt: TGTGCCAGCCCACAGGGGGCCAACACCGGGGAGCTGTTTTTT; CDR3aa: CASPQGANTGELFF
abundance: .; d_gene: .; j_gene: TRBJ1-5; v_gene: TRBV19; CDR3nt: TGTGCCAGTAGTATACCCCCCGGACAAAGCCGGCATTTT; CDR3aa: CASSIPPGQSRHF
abundance: .; d_gene: TRBD1; j_gene: TRBJ1-5; v_gene: TRBV2; CDR3nt: TGTGCCAGCAGGAGGGGGCAGACCGAGCCCCAGCATTTT; CDR3aa: CASRRGQTEPQHF
abundance: .; d_gene: TRBD2; j_gene: TRBJ2-3; v_gene: TRBV10-3; CDR3nt: TGTGCCATCAGTGGGGGACTAGCGGGGACAGATACGCAGTATTTT; CDR3aa: CAISGGLAGTDTQYF